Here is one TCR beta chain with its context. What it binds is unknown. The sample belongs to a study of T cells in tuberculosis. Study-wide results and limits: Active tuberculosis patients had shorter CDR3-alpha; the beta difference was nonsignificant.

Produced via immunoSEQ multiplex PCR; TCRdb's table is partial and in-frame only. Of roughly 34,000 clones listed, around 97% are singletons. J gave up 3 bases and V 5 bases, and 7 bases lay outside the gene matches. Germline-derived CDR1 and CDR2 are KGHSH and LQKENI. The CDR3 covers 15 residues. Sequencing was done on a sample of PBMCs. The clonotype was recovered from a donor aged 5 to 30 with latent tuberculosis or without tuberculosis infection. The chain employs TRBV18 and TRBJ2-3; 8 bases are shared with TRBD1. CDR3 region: CASSSWDRMTDTQYF. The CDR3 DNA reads TGTGCCAGCTCAAGCTGGGACAGGATGACAGATACGCAGTATTTT. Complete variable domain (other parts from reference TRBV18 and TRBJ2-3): NAGVMQNPRHLVRRRGQEARLRCSPMKGHSHVYWYRQLPEEGLKFMVYLQKENIIDESGMPKERFSAEFPKEGPSILRIQQVVRGDSAAYFCASSSWDRMTDTQYFGPGTRLTVL.